This entry lists 24 T cell receptor beta chains sequenced from one sample in a study of technical replicates of blood from a handful of donors (dated by TCRdb to between 2016 and 2019). Receptors were amplified or captured by the immunoSEQ multiplex PCR assay. The table comes from immuneACCESS by way of TCRdb, which keeps in-frame sequences with V and J called. Part of the clones is missing from these tables; in studies checked, under half for an unresolved V gene and the rest for unknown reasons. The table for this sample lists tens of thousands of clones; about 91% of them were counted only once. The ten top clones hold around 0.27% of the sample. The sample comprised T cells isolated from PBMCs. The receptors here all came from a human donor in good health.

This chain links TRBV30 with TRBJ1-2, with 8 bases aligning to TRBD1. This CDR3 contains 15 residues. V lost 4 bases to trimming and J lost 3 bases; unmatched junction nucleotides: 10. Germline V gene data show CDR1 as GTSNPN and CDR2 as SVGIG (reference sequence). CDR3 DNA: TGTGCCTGGAATCCCGACAGGGGTATACACTATGGCTACACCTTC. Translating gives CAWNPDRGIHYGYTF. The full variable domain, with the rest looked up from reference TRBV30 and TRBJ1-2, is SQTIHQWPATLVQPVGSPLSLECTVEGTSNPNLYWYRQAAGRGLQLLFYSVGIGQISSEVPQNLSASRPQDRQFILSSKKLLLSDSGFYLCAWNPDRGIHYGYTFGSGTRLTVV.

The chain carries TRBV27 and TRBJ2-7; the match to TRBD1 covers 8 bases. With 5 bases clipped from V and 4 bases from J, the junction kept 7 bases outside the gene matches. The germline V gene encodes CDR1 MNHEY and CDR2 SMNVEV (reference sequence). The CDR3 runs to 14 residues. The CDR3 sequence: CASSPYRGYYEQYF. For the CDR3, the DNA is TGTGCCAGCAGTCCCTACAGGGGGTATTACGAGCAGTACTTC.

V is TRBV18 and J is TRBJ1-2; D uncertain. The CDR3 covers 13 residues. The germline gives CDR1 KGHSH, CDR2 LQKENI. Deletions cut 3 bases from V and 6 bases from J, with 11 bases between. The CDR3 sequence is CASSPVDIHGYTF. The CDR3 DNA reads as TGTGCCAGCTCACCTGTTGACATACATGGCTACACCTTC. Drawing the rest from reference TRBV18 and TRBJ1-2, the complete variable domain is NAGVMQNPRHLVRRRGQEARLRCSPMKGHSHVYWYRQLPEEGLKFMVYLQKENIIDESGMPKERFSAEFPKEGPSILRIQQVVRGDSAAYFCASSPVDIHGYTFGSGTRLTVV.

The CDR3 reads CASSWGTGYTEAFF. The CDR3 region has the DNA TGTGCCAGCAGCTGGGGGACAGGATACACTGAAGCTTTCTTT. The genes are TRBV5-6 and TRBJ1-1; 8 nucleotides line up with TRBD1. Losses at the gene ends were 3 bases for V and 3 bases for J; bases not matched to a gene: 4. Germline V gene sequence: CDR1 SGHDT, CDR2 YYEEEE. The CDR3 runs to 14 residues.

The CDR3 loop reads CATINRAPSSTDTQYF. In DNA form, the CDR3 reads TGTGCCACCATTAACAGGGCACCGTCCAGCACAGATACGCAGTATTTT. This chain connects TRBV27 to TRBJ2-3, with D tentatively TRBD1 (6 bases). This CDR3 has 16 residues. The V end was cut by 10 bases, the J end by 0 bases, with 20 bases between. Germline assignment: CDR1 MNHEY and CDR2 SMNVEV (reference sequence).

V gene TRBV7-9 combines with J gene TRBJ2-5; weak D call: TRBD1 (6 bases). Trimming pared 0 bases from V and 2 bases from J, leaving 10 bases between. The CDR3 is 15 amino acids. Germline assignment: CDR1 SEHNR and CDR2 FQNEAQ (reference sequence). This CDR3 reads CASSLAWTDQETQYF. CDR3 nucleotide sequence: TGTGCCAGCAGCTTAGCGTGGACAGATCAAGAGACCCAGTACTTC.

The chain employs TRBV30 and TRBJ1-5; 10 bases agree with TRBD1. Per germline, CDR1 GTSNPN and CDR2 SVGIG (reference sequence). The CDR3 loop spans 13 amino acids. With 8 bases clipped from V and 3 bases from J, the junction kept 4 bases outside the gene matches. The CDR3 nucleotides read TGTGCCGTGGACAGGGGGTTCAATCAGCCCCAGCATTTT. It yields the protein CAVDRGFNQPQHF.

This clone was seen a few times. J is TRBJ1-1 and V is TRBV10-3; D is ambiguous. CDR3 length: 11 amino acids. The ends were cut back, 4 bases at V and 8 bases at J, with 8 bases in the middle. Germline lookup yields CDR1 ENHRY and CDR2 SYGVKD. The CDR3 is CAISAGREAFF. In nucleotides, the CDR3 is TGTGCCATCAGTGCAGGAAGGGAAGCTTTCTTT.

The chain couples TRBV14 to TRBJ2-2; TRBD2 aligns across 7 bases. The CDR3 totals 15 residues. Trimming removed 1 base from V and 6 bases from J; junction bases left unmatched: 5. Germline V gene data show CDR1 as SGHDN and CDR2 as FVKESK. The CDR3 spells CASSQVSGGAGELFF. CDR3 nucleotides: TGTGCCAGCAGCCAAGTTTCGGGGGGTGCCGGGGAGCTGTTTTTT.

The chain combines TRBV5-1 with TRBJ2-3, with TRBD2 identical over 9 bases. J lost 3 bases, V lost 0 bases, and 2 bases had no gene match. CDR1 SGHRS and CDR2 YFSETQ come from the germline V gene. The CDR3 length is 15 residues. CDR3 amino acids: CASSLEAGGTDTQYF. The CDR3 coding sequence is TGCGCCAGCAGCTTGGAAGCGGGGGGAACAGATACGCAGTATTTT. Filled out from reference TRBV5-1 and TRBJ2-3, the complete variable domain reads KAGVTQTPRYLIKTRGQQVTLSCSPISGHRSVSWYQQTPGQGLQFLFEYFSETQRNKGNFPGRFSGRQFSNSRSEMNVSTLELGDSALYLCASSLEAGGTDTQYFGPGTRLTVL.

This clone occurred once. The rearrangement joins TRBV9 to TRBJ2-5, with 7 bases aligning to TRBD2. Germline V gene data show CDR1 as SGDLS and CDR2 as YYNGEE. This CDR3 region has 14 residues. Trimming took 0 bases from V and 3 from J; bases not matched to a gene: 2. CDR3 sequence (DNA): TGTGCCAGCAGCGTAGGCGGGGGAAAAGAGACCCAGTACTTC. It encodes CASSVGGGKETQYF.

V usage is TRBV11-2 and J usage is TRBJ2-7; a possible D gene is TRBD1 (5 bases). V lost 3 bases to trimming and J lost 2 bases, with 11 bases between them. This CDR3 contains 14 residues. In germline, CDR1 is SGHAT, CDR2 FQNNGV. CDR3 region: CASSLLREPYEQYF. In DNA, the CDR3 is TGTGCCAGCAGCTTGCTCAGGGAACCCTACGAGCAGTACTTC. The variable domain in full, with the rest retrieved from reference TRBV11-2 and TRBJ2-7, is EAGVAQSPRYKIIEKRQSVAFWCNPISGHATLYWYQQILGQGPKLLIQFQNNGVVDDSQLPKDRFSAERLKGVDSTLKIQPAKLEDSAVYLCASSLLREPYEQYFGPGTRLTVT.

The DNA of the CDR3 is TGCGCCAGCAGCGATTACGGGAGCTCCTACGAGCAGTACTTC. Translating it yields CASSDYGSSYEQYF. V usage is TRBV5-1 and J usage is TRBJ2-7; a possible D gene is TRBD2 (6 bases). CDR1 and CDR2 (germline): SGHRS, YFSETQ. This CDR3 has 14 amino acids. V lost 4 bases, J lost 0 bases, and 11 bases lay in between.

The chain is built from TRBV4-1 and TRBJ2-1; 12 nucleotides align to TRBD2. The CDR3 covers 16 residues. In germline, CDR1 is MGHRA, CDR2 YSYEKL. Germline trimming cut 2 bases from V and 5 bases from J; bases unmatched to any gene: 4. Written as DNA, the CDR3 is TGCGCCAGCAGCCAAACGTCTAGCGGGGGGGACAATGAGCAGTTCTTC. Amino acids: CASSQTSSGGDNEQFF.

The rearrangement uses TRBV7-9 and TRBJ2-7; D gene uncertain. The V gene lost 1 base and the J gene lost 5 bases, with 9 bases spanning the gap. Germline values: CDR1 SEHNR, CDR2 FQNEAQ (reference sequence). This CDR3 has 13 amino acids. The CDR3 nucleotides read TGTGCCAGCAGCTTAGGGTTTAGAGACGAGCAGTACTTC. It encodes CASSLGFRDEQYF. Complete variable domain (other parts from reference TRBV7-9 and TRBJ2-7): DTGVSQNPRHKITKRGQNVTFRCDPISEHNRLYWYRQTLGQGPEFLTYFQNEAQLEKSRLLSDRFSAERPKGSFSTLEIQRTEQGDSAMYLCASSLGFRDEQYFGPGTRLTVT.

In its sample, this clone was seen once. The chain combines TRBV28 with TRBJ2-7; tentative D call: TRBD2 (5 bases). The CDR3 runs to 16 residues. Germline V gives CDR1 MDHEN, CDR2 SYDVKM. Trimming stripped 4 bases from V and 2 bases from J, with 18 bases between. The CDR3 loop reads CASSSVGRTQAYEQYF. CDR3 nucleotide sequence: TGTGCCAGCAGTTCCGTGGGCAGGACTCAGGCCTACGAGCAGTACTTC.

The chain recombines TRBV25-1 with TRBJ2-5; D possibly corresponds to TRBD1 (5 bases). The CDR3 covers 14 residues. Trimming pared 2 bases from V and 2 bases from J, leaving 9 bases between. The germline gives CDR1 MGHDK, CDR2 SYGVNS. The CDR3 sequence: CASSESRVQETQYF. DNA of the CDR3: TGTGCCAGCAGTGAAAGCAGGGTTCAAGAGACCCAGTACTTC.

This clone has only a few counts. The rearrangement joins TRBV4-2 to TRBJ2-7; possible D gene TRBD2, 6 bases. Germline CDR1 and CDR2: LGHNA and YNFKEQ. Trimming left V 3 bases short and J 7 bases short, with 19 bases between. CDR3 size: 15 residues. CDR3 coding DNA: TGTGCCAGCAGCCAGGAGGGGACCCTCGCCGGGGAGCAGTACTTC. Protein: CASSQEGTLAGEQYF.

V gene TRBV5-4 combines with J gene TRBJ2-7; D unclear. Germline V gene lookup returns CDR1 SGHNT and CDR2 YYREEE (reference sequence). Trimming cost V 0 bases and J 2 bases, with 9 bases left between them. CDR3 size: 14 residues. CDR3 coding DNA: TGTGCCAGCAGCTTGGACAGCCTTCCCTACGAGCAGTACTTC. Encoded protein: CASSLDSLPYEQYF.

There are a few counts of this clone. This chain's CDR3 is CASSLSGGFNTGELFF. The DNA for the CDR3 is TGTGCCAGCTCCCTAAGCGGGGGGTTCAACACCGGGGAGCTGTTTTTT. V is TRBV18 and J is TRBJ2-2; 9 bases agree with TRBD2. The germline CDR1 and CDR2 sequences are KGHSH and LQKENI. With 6 bases clipped from V and 2 bases from J, the junction kept 7 bases outside the gene matches. The CDR3 consists of 16 residues.

The rearrangement uses TRBV7-6 and TRBJ1-4, with D perhaps TRBD1 (6 bases). Germline CDR1 SGHVS, CDR2 FNYEAQ. V gave up 0 bases and J gave up 4 bases, with 12 bases separating them. The CDR3 totals 16 residues. CDR3 sequence (DNA): TGTGCCAGCAGCTTAGCGCCGGGGGGCGGTAATGAAAAACTGTTTTTT. Translated, it gives CASSLAPGGGNEKLFF.

CDR3 region: CASSLDTFVEQYF. CDR3 nucleotides: TGTGCCAGCAGCTTAGATACTTTTGTCGAGCAGTACTTC. The V and J genes are TRBV11-2 and TRBJ2-7; D not resolved. V dropped 0 bases and J dropped 6 bases, with 9 bases sitting between them. Germline assignment: CDR1 SGHAT and CDR2 FQNNGV. The CDR3 spans 13 residues.

This rearrangement joins TRBV21-1 to TRBJ2-5; the table names TRBD1, a call not compared with the DNA. TRBV21-1 corresponds to a pseudogene. This CDR3 has 14 amino acids. The CDR3 here is CASSSPTGWETQYF. The CDR3, as DNA: TGTGCCAGCAGCAGCCCGACAGGGTGGGAGACCCAGTACTTC.

The chain combines TRBV6-1 with TRBJ1-2; 10 nucleotides align to TRBD1. The CDR3 consists of 19 residues. The germline V gene encodes CDR1 MNHNS and CDR2 SASEGT. V trimming: 4 bases; J trimming: 0 bases; junction bases outside the gene matches: 14. CDR3 loop: CASSGQKVGQGIPNYGYTF. CDR3 bases: TGTGCCAGCAGTGGTCAAAAAGTGGGACAGGGGATTCCTAACTATGGCTACACCTTC.